This TCR beta chain was captured in a study of beta chain features in type 1 diabetes (dated by TCRdb to the late 2010s). General notes on the study: Patients and healthy donors did not differ in mean age, gender distribution, total cell number or subset yield. Across all samples, almost 110 million sorted cells were examined, and cell number per subset correlated strongly with RNA yield. Naive and central memory subsets were obtained from all 30 or so donors, but regulatory and stem cell-like memory subsets were isolated from only 8 patients and roughly eight healthy donors. In the study, recently diagnosed type 1 diabetes patients and matched healthy donors were compared on the TCRB repertoires of their sorted circulating CD4+ T cell subsets. Paper-wide results and their limitations: In all four CD4+ subsets, TCRB CDR3 length was moderately but significantly shorter in type 1 diabetes patients. PCR might favor shorter templates, but patient and control samples were amplified and corrected together, so any skew would affect both groups equally. At VDJ recombination sites, patients with type 1 diabetes made fewer insertions and deleted more nucleotides, a pattern implying thymic rearrangement abnormalities. HLA sub-analyses involved small numbers of individuals, so any influence of HLA type on TCRB rearrangement remained unresolved. Naive, central memory and regulatory TCRB repertoires appeared to be more alike among patients than among healthy donors. Because cDNA rather than genomic DNA was sequenced, highly expressing activated cells could have been over-represented, although no difference in activation and CD3 levels was found between groups.

A single peripheral blood draw of about 116 mL on average was collected from each donor into heparinised tubes. A BD FACSAria II and a panel including CD45RO, CCR7, CD25, CD127, CD95 and CD27 were used to sort naive, central memory, regulatory and stem cell-like memory CD4+ T cells. A purity above 98% was achieved for all sorted populations. PBMCs were isolated immediately by Lymphoprep density gradient centrifugation and stained directly without culture. So that batch effects would be minimized, each experiment stained and sorted samples in pairs, pairing one healthy donor with one patient. All of the isolated RNA was reverse transcribed with the High Capacity cDNA Reverse Transcription Kit, so expressed TCRB transcripts were sequenced. Naive, central memory and regulatory T cell samples underwent deep immunoSEQ sequencing, averaging about 3.57 million total reads per sample. After sorted cells were lysed in RLT buffer, RNA was extracted with DNase-treated RNeasy Micro or Mini kits, with the choice depending on cell number. Each cell subset was processed on its own to prevent cross-contamination, while patient and healthy donor samples were processed together. Using the immunoSEQ multiplex PCR, TCRB sequences were amplified from cDNA into 87-bp fragments spanning the CDR3 region. The amplicons were sequenced using the Illumina HiSeq platform. The authors' analysis ran thus. PCR bias was corrected computationally using synthetic template baselines, and reads within Hamming distance 2 were collapsed, with unmergeable singletons discarded. By aligning reads against IMGT, V, D and J genes, CDR3 length, and insertions or deletions at six rearrangement sites were assigned. Within each subset, clonotype counts were normalized to sorted cell number, and only after that were true diversity and Gini coefficients computed with the tcR R package. The overlap coefficient, calculated on TCRB nucleotide sequences, was used to measure repertoire sharing. As a proxy for the pre-selection repertoire, out-of-frame TCRB sequences from naive cells were analyzed. Sourced from immuneACCESS, this table was stored by TCRdb with only in-frame sequences that have V and J called. A share of the clones is absent; for the studies checked, an unresolved V gene accounts for under half, and the remainder has no known explanation. Clone size and V and J calls were adopted from that table, with D and trimming inferred from the DNA. A total of about 140,000 clones appear in this sample, 10% of them only once. About 1.3% of the sample goes to the ten largest clones.

A remark on this clone: Its recognized antigen is unknown. There are no base qualities to consult, and no much larger clone falls within one base.

From the cysteine up to the phenylalanine, the CDR3 has a length of 15 residues. The entry retains the CDR3 DNA only, 45 bases that are in frame from base 1. From the germline V gene, CDR1 is SNHLY and CDR2 is FYNNEI. V trim: 8 bases; J trim: 3 bases; unmatched bases: 5. Recombination joined TRBV2 with TRBJ2-2, and 11 junction bases match TRBD1. The specimen sequenced was naive CD4+ T cells from blood. The cell subset or site tag for this specimen amounts to: true naive CD4+ T cells. This TCR came from a man aged 18-30 years in good health. The CDR3 here reads CASGQGAVDTGELFF. The DNA sequence reads TGTGCCAGCGGACAGGGGGCTGTTGACACCGGGGAGCTGTTTTTT.